Sequencing of this T cell receptor beta chain was carried out in a study of T-cell reconstitution after alpha-beta-depleted transplantation in children. The V segment lost 4 bases and the J segment 8 bases; nucleotides outside the gene matches: 5. Germline CDR1 reads SGHKS; CDR2 reads YYEKEE (reference sequence). The CDR3 spans 14 residues. This clonotype was picked up a small number of times. A TCRbeta library incorporating unique molecular identifiers was prepared. TCRdb itself ran the PCR reads through MiXCR, one entry per CDR3 protein. The data hold 500,000 or so distinct CDR3 sequences, with roughly an eighth observed a single time.

This specimen was PBMCs, mostly from graft donor cells, taken 180 days after TCRalphabeta/CD19-depleted stem cell transplant. V usage is TRBV5-5 and J usage is TRBJ1-4, with 10 nucleotides matching TRBD1. The TCR sequence derives from a female patient aged 2-10 years who had a stem cell transplant for aplastic anemia, so the T cells may come from the graft donor. The CDR3 region has the DNA TGTGCCAGCAGCACGGACAGGGGGGACGAAAAACTGTTTTTT. Translation: CASSTDRGDEKLFF.